These 26 T cell receptor beta chains were all obtained from the same sample, sequenced in a study of T cells after yellow fever vaccination. A single record per CDR3 protein comes from TCRdb applying MiXCR to the 5' RACE reads. Of hundreds of thousands of distinct CDR3 sequences listed, around an eighth are singletons. The sample was CD4+ T cells sorted from PBMCs, taken 15 days after the yellow fever booster vaccination. The receptors come from a man aged 18-30 years who received the YFV17D yellow fever vaccine.

This clonotype was recorded at least ten times. The chain is built from TRBV7-2 and TRBJ2-7, with TRBD1 matching 7 bases. The CDR3 contains 15 residues. Germline V gene sequence: CDR1 SGHTA, CDR2 FQGNSA. V was pared by 5 bases and J by 4 bases, with 11 bases of the junction left unmatched. The CDR3 protein is CASSPDRVALYEQYF. In DNA form, the CDR3 reads TGTGCCAGCAGCCCAGACAGGGTAGCTCTGTACGAGCAGTACTTC.

The sample holds many counts of this clonotype. CDR3 bases: TGTGCCATCAGTGCCCCCAGCTCTAGCGGGGGGATATATGAGCAGTTCTTC. The encoded protein is CAISAPSSSGGIYEQFF. The chain couples TRBV10-3 to TRBJ2-1, with 11 bases matching TRBD2. With 4 bases clipped from V and 8 bases from J, the junction kept 13 bases outside the gene matches. This CDR3 contains 17 residues. In germline, CDR1 is ENHRY, CDR2 SYGVKD.

There are a few counts of this clonotype. The V gene is TRBV19, the J gene TRBJ1-4, with a weak D call TRBD1 (5 bases). CDR1 is LNHDA, CDR2 SQIVND, per germline (reference sequence). With 4 bases removed from V and 4 bases from J, the gap between germline ends came to 16 bases. This CDR3 has 16 amino acids. The CDR3 is CASSTVQASYNEKLFF. CDR3 sequence (DNA): TGTGCCAGTAGTACGGTACAGGCATCGTATAATGAAAAACTGTTTTTT.

A few counts support this clonotype. V usage is TRBV10-3 and J usage is TRBJ2-7; D is perhaps TRBD1 (6 bases). There are 16 residues in the CDR3. Germline CDR1 ENHRY, CDR2 SYGVKD. V gave up 2 bases and J gave up 0 bases, with 14 bases separating them. CDR3 in DNA: TGTGCCATCAGTGAGCGATCAGGGGCCCCCTCCTACGAGCAGTACTTC. It encodes CAISERSGAPSYEQYF.

V gene TRBV11-2 combines with J gene TRBJ2-1; the match to TRBD2 covers 9 bases. Germline values: CDR1 SGHAT, CDR2 FQNNGV. V was pared by 4 bases and J by 9 bases, with 10 bases of the junction left unmatched. This CDR3 is built from 15 residues. This chain's CDR3 is CASSSVAGGQSEQFF. CDR3 DNA: TGTGCCAGCAGCTCGGTGGCGGGGGGGCAGAGTGAGCAGTTCTTC.

This chain connects TRBV18 to TRBJ1-2; 10 bases line up with TRBD1. This CDR3 is 14 amino acids long. J was trimmed by 8 bases and V by 4 bases; bases with no gene match: 7. CDR1 and CDR2 (germline): KGHSH, LQKENI. CDR3 sequence: CASSLRTGGRGYTF. The CDR3 bases are TGTGCCAGCTCACTGCGGACAGGGGGTCGAGGCTACACCTTC.

This clonotype occurred many times. The chain couples TRBV12-3 or TRBV12-4 to TRBJ1-2; 10 bases agree with TRBD1. This CDR3 has 18 amino acids. The trim removed 1 base at V and 8 bases at J, leaving 16 bases unmatched. CDR3 DNA: TGTGCCAGCAGTTTAGGGGCTGGCGGGACAGGGGCGGCTTGGGGCTACACCTTC. This codes for CASSLGAGGTGAAWGYTF.

This clonotype has ten or more counts. The chain carries TRBV2 and TRBJ1-6; D is uncertain. This CDR3 comprises 12 residues. V was clipped by 3 bases and J by 7 bases, with 4 bases between them. The V gene's germline CDR1 is SNHLY and CDR2 FYNNEI. In nucleotides, the CDR3 is TGTGCCAGCAGTGATACGAATTCACCCCTCCACTTT. Protein product: CASSDTNSPLHF.

The chain carries TRBV28 and TRBJ2-4, with 7 bases matching TRBD1. The length of the CDR3 is 13 residues. Germline CDR1 MDHEN, CDR2 SYDVKM. V dropped 8 bases and J dropped 2; count of bases not matched to a gene: 3. Here the CDR3 DNA reads TGTGCCAGCGAGGGACAGACCAAAAACATTCAGTACTTC. The encoded protein is CASEGQTKNIQYF.

The V gene is TRBV9, the J gene TRBJ2-7, with TRBD2 as a possible D gene (5 bases). The CDR3 is made up of 16 amino acids. CDR1 is SGDLS and CDR2 is YYNGEE in the germline V gene. Deletions cut 7 bases from V and 2 bases from J, with 22 bases between. As DNA, the CDR3 is TGTGCCAGCGTTTTTAACCGGGAAGCTTCCCCCTACGAGCAGTACGTC. Residues: CASVFNREASPYEQYV.

CDR3 amino acids: CASSLEAVPATQYF. DNA of the CDR3: TGTGCCAGCAGCTTGGAGGCGGTCCCCGCTACGCAGTATTTT. V usage is TRBV5-6 and J usage is TRBJ2-3; D not certain. The germline CDR1 and CDR2 sequences are SGHDT and YYEEEE. This CDR3 contains 14 residues. Trimming took off 0 bases at V and 8 bases at J, with 13 bases between the two ends.

V and J are TRBV4-3 and TRBJ2-5, with D maybe TRBD2 (5 bases). Germline lookup yields CDR1 LGHNA and CDR2 YSLEER. V dropped 0 bases and J dropped 9 bases, with 11 bases sitting between them. This CDR3 spans 13 amino acids. The CDR3 nucleotides read TGCGCCAGCAGCCAAGATTTTTCGCGGGCCCAGTACTTC. This codes for CASSQDFSRAQYF.

The chain joins TRBV4-1 to TRBJ2-5, with D perhaps TRBD2 (5 bases). CDR1 MGHRA and CDR2 YSYEKL come from the germline V gene. V lost 1 base and J lost 2, with 8 bases in between. The CDR3 runs to 14 residues. The CDR3 DNA reads TGCGCCAGCAGCCAAGTAGAGGGACAAGAGACCCAGTACTTC. This gives the protein CASSQVEGQETQYF.

This clonotype has ten or more counts. This rearrangement joins TRBV29-1 to TRBJ1-1, with 7 bases identical to TRBD1. From germline, CDR1 is SQVTM and CDR2 ANQGSEA. The CDR3 covers 14 residues. With 4 bases clipped from V and 0 bases from J, the junction kept 5 bases outside the gene matches. This CDR3 is CSVGKGQLNTEAFF. Written as DNA, the CDR3 is TGCAGCGTTGGAAAGGGACAGCTGAACACTGAAGCTTTCTTT.

The rearrangement links TRBV11-2 to TRBJ2-3, with D tentatively TRBD1 (5 bases). CDR1 is SGHAT and CDR2 is FQNNGV in the germline V gene. This CDR3 spans 13 amino acids. Trimming removed 6 bases at V and 4 bases at J, with 11 bases between. The CDR3 nucleotides read TGTGCCAGCAGTTTCTGGGGCCCAGATACGCAGTATTTT. The encoded protein is CASSFWGPDTQYF.

There are a few counts of this clonotype. V usage is TRBV18 and J usage is TRBJ2-3; the D is unclear. V lost 3 bases and J 0 bases, leaving 7 bases between the germline ends. In germline, CDR1 is KGHSH, CDR2 LQKENI. There are 14 residues in the CDR3. The CDR3 nucleotides are TGTGCCAGCTCACCGACCGATAGCACAGATACGCAGTATTTT. Translated: CASSPTDSTDTQYF.

This clonotype turned up a few times. V gene TRBV29-1 combines with J gene TRBJ2-1; D may be TRBD1 (5 bases). The CDR3 runs 13 residues. Germline V gene sequence: CDR1 SQVTM, CDR2 ANQGSEA. V dropped 4 bases and J dropped 3 bases, with 10 bases sitting between them. The chain's CDR3 is CSVGGQGYNEQFF. The CDR3 DNA follows: TGCAGCGTTGGGGGTCAGGGCTACAATGAGCAGTTCTTC.

This clonotype was observed a handful of times. The genes are TRBV5-1 and TRBJ2-1; 9 bases line up with TRBD2. The V gene's germline CDR1 is SGHRS and CDR2 YFSETQ. Unmatched junction bases numbered 4, after V lost 0 bases and J lost 6 bases. The CDR3 is 15 amino acids. CDR3 in amino acids: CASSLEGLAVNEQFF. DNA for the CDR3: TGCGCCAGCAGCTTGGAGGGACTAGCTGTCAATGAGCAGTTCTTC. Variable domain in full (rest from reference TRBV5-1 and TRBJ2-1): KAGVTQTPRYLIKTRGQQVTLSCSPISGHRSVSWYQQTPGQGLQFLFEYFSETQRNKGNFPGRFSGRQFSNSRSEMNVSTLELGDSALYLCASSLEGLAVNEQFFGPGTRLTVL.

The gene calls are TRBV7-2 and TRBJ2-3; TRBD2 matches at 8 bases. The V gene's germline CDR1 is SGHTA and CDR2 FQGNSA. There are 13 residues in the CDR3. V was clipped by 6 bases and J by 6 bases; unmatched bases: 5. The CDR3 DNA reads as TGTGCCAGCAGTACGGGGGGGGAGGATACGCAGTATTTT. This translates into CASSTGGEDTQYF.

This clonotype appeared a few times. This chain joins TRBV7-2 and TRBJ1-2; a weak D match, TRBD1 (5 bases). V dropped 3 bases and J dropped 7 bases, with 15 bases sitting between them. The CDR3 spans 14 residues. CDR1 is SGHTA, CDR2 FQGNSA, per germline. CDR3 nucleotides: TGTGCCAGCAGCTTCCACACAGGTCAGACTGGCTACACCTTC. This codes for CASSFHTGQTGYTF.

V and J are TRBV7-9 and TRBJ2-1; TRBD2 matches at 8 bases. The CDR3 covers 15 residues. J lost 6 bases, V lost 4 bases, and 8 bases had no gene match. CDR1 SEHNR and CDR2 FQNEAQ come from the germline V gene (reference sequence). CDR3 in DNA: TGTGCCAGCAGCTCCTTACGGGGGGGGACCAATGAGCAGTTCTTC. This gives the protein CASSSLRGGTNEQFF.

This clonotype was detected only a few times. This sequence joins TRBV7-9 and TRBJ1-4, with 8 bases lining up with TRBD1. This CDR3 has 16 residues. Germline values: CDR1 SEHNR, CDR2 FQNEAQ (reference sequence). The V and J ends lost 0 bases and 8 bases, in that order; junction bases with no gene match: 8. CDR3 bases: TGTGCCAGCAGCTTAGCGCTGGGTGGGACAGGCGAAAAACTGTTTTTT. This codes for CASSLALGGTGEKLFF.

There are a few counts of this clonotype. The chain employs TRBV6-5 and TRBJ2-2, with 11 bases identical to TRBD2. The CDR3 totals 16 residues. Germline lookup yields CDR1 MNHEY and CDR2 SVGAGI. J gave up 5 bases and V 5 bases, and 7 bases lay outside the gene matches. The CDR3, as DNA: TGTGCCAGCAGTGACAAGGGACTAGCGGTGACCGGGGAGCTGTTTTTT. This sequence encodes CASSDKGLAVTGELFF.

The J gene is TRBJ1-2, the V gene TRBV4-1; D possibly corresponds to TRBD1 (5 bases). This CDR3 has 14 amino acids. Trimming left V 1 base short and J 5 bases short, with 11 bases between. CDR1 and CDR2 from the germline V gene are MGHRA and YSYEKL. The CDR3, as DNA: TGCGCCAGCAGCCAAGTAGCAGGGACTTATGGCTACACCTTC. Translated: CASSQVAGTYGYTF.

This clonotype has a handful of counts. The chain links TRBV28 to TRBJ2-3, with 10 positions matching TRBD1. The V gene end was trimmed by 5 bases and the J gene end by 4 bases; junction bases not matched to a gene: 6. The CDR3 covers 15 residues. CDR1 and CDR2 from the germline V gene are MDHEN and SYDVKM. CDR3 bases: TGTGCCAGCAGTGGGGACAGGGGTAAGCCAGATACGCAGTATTTT. It encodes CASSGDRGKPDTQYF.

The rearrangement uses TRBV30 and TRBJ2-7; TRBD1 or TRBD2 may be the D gene (5 bases each). Germline V gives CDR1 GTSNPN, CDR2 SVGIG (reference sequence). The V gene lost 7 bases and the J gene lost 5 bases, with 18 bases spanning the gap. The CDR3 covers 13 residues. This CDR3 reads CAFPPGQADEQYF. DNA of the CDR3: TGTGCCTTCCCCCCGGGGCAGGCTGACGAGCAGTACTTC. Full variable domain (missing parts from reference TRBV30 and TRBJ2-7): SQTIHQWPATLVQPVGSPLSLECTVEGTSNPNLYWYRQAAGRGLQLLFYSVGIGQISSEVPQNLSASRPQDRQFILSSKKLLLSDSGFYLCAFPPGQADEQYFGPGTRLTVT.